This note documents a single TCR beta chain sequence. The antigen remains unidentified. These data are taken from a study of CD8 T cells in ankylosing spondylitis. MiXCR was run by TCRdb on the 5' RACE reads, yielding one entry per CDR3 protein. This table has 650,000 to 800,000 distinct CDR3 sequences, 15% to 20% appearing once. The CDR3 sequence is 13 residues long. In germline, CDR1 is SGHVS, CDR2 FNYEAQ. Trimming shortened V by 2 bases and J by 10 bases, and 12 bases separated the two germline ends. Study results and caveats: Disease-linked clones were reportedly significantly enriched in matched ankylosing spondylitis synovial fluid. Ankylosing spondylitis blood appeared to be characterized by a TCR beta motif of eight highly homologous variants.

The chain uses TRBV7-6 and TRBJ2-1, with D uncertain. The sample taken for sequencing was blood, either unsorted or a sorted T cell fraction (not recorded which). The TCR comes from a male donor with ankylosing spondylitis. The DNA for the CDR3 is TGTGCCAGCAGCTTACTTAAACCCACCGAGCAGTTCTTC. Protein product: CASSLLKPTEQFF.